Detailed here is one T cell receptor (beta chain). Antigen specificity is unknown. The source of the sample is a study of T cell clones after liver transplantation. Study details: Samples came from ITN030ST, which attempted immunosuppression withdrawal within 2 years of liver transplantation. The study's findings and limits: Rather than being deleted, graft donor-reactive T cells may have moved into the graft. The donor-reactive repertoire was only partly measurable in a couple of subjects, lacking donor cells.

This CDR3 spans 13 amino acids. Trimming cost V 7 bases and J 0 bases, with 9 bases left between them. The germline V gene encodes CDR1 MNHEY and CDR2 SMNVEV (reference sequence). Repertoires were generated with immunoSEQ multiplex PCR, while TCRdb's copy carries only in-frame clones and drops some. Among about 75,000 clones listed, 80% to 85% were seen once. The receptor comes from a human patient who received a liver transplant. Some T cells may possibly be graft donor cells. The rearrangement links TRBV27 to TRBJ1-2; weak D call: TRBD1 (5 bases). This specimen consisted of CD4+ T cells from blood, obtained around 50 months after liver transplant. CDR3 region: CASKRGANYGYTF. The DNA for the CDR3 is TGTGCCAGCAAGAGAGGGGCTAACTATGGCTACACCTTC.